The 5 T cell receptor beta chains below come from one sample, sequenced in a study of cytomegalovirus exposure and HLA in healthy donors. The primer mix had 60 Vbeta and 13 Jbeta primers. TCRdb keeps only in-frame clones here, not all; method: immunoSEQ multiplex PCR. The sample consists of some 95,000 clones, about three quarters of them appearing once. Sequences were obtained from PBMCs. The source of these receptors is a man between 45 and 60 years old in good health and CMV-seropositive.

V gene TRBV6-1 combines with J gene TRBJ1-4, with 8 bases that match TRBD1. J was trimmed by 8 bases and V by 6 bases; bases with no gene match: 17. Germline CDR1 is MNHNS and CDR2 is SASEGT. This CDR3 has 17 residues. CDR3 in DNA: TGTGCCAGCAGGGAACTGGACAGGGTGGGAAATAGGGAAAAACTGTTTTTT. Protein sequence: CASRELDRVGNREKLFF.

The CDR3 spells CASSEAYEQYF. CDR3 bases: TGTGCCAGCTCTGAGGCCTACGAGCAGTACTTC. The chain recombines TRBV6-6 with TRBJ2-7; D is unclear. The germline CDR1 and CDR2 sequences are MNHNY and SVGAGI (reference sequence). This CDR3 contains 11 residues. V was shortened by 8 bases and J by 2 bases, with 7 bases between the two germline ends.

This clone was observed a handful of times. This chain links TRBV28 with TRBJ1-1; TRBD1 is a possible D gene (5 bases). CDR1 is MDHEN, CDR2 SYDVKM, per germline. The CDR3 totals 13 residues. V dropped 6 bases and J dropped 0 bases, with 8 bases sitting between them. This CDR3 is CASRGQMNTEAFF. CDR3 DNA: TGTGCCAGCAGGGGGCAGATGAACACTGAAGCTTTCTTT. The full variable domain, in which reference TRBV28 and TRBJ1-1 provide the parts outside the CDR3, is DVKVTQSSRYLVKRTGEKVFLECVQDMDHENMFWYRQDPGLGLRLIYFSYDVKMKEKGDIPEGYSVSREKKERFSLILESASTNQTSMYLCASRGQMNTEAFFGQGTRLTVV.

The gene calls are TRBV9 and TRBJ2-3; D might be TRBD2 (5 bases). The CDR3 extends over 12 amino acids. The V gene's germline CDR1 is SGDLS and CDR2 YYNGEE. V gave up 2 bases and J gave up 5 bases, with 6 bases separating them. The CDR3 region is CASSVGEDTQYF. The CDR3 DNA reads as TGTGCCAGCAGCGTCGGGGAAGATACGCAGTATTTT.

CDR3 DNA: TGTGCCAGCACCGCATGGGCAGGAGGGACCGGGGAGCTGTTTTTT. This gives the protein CASTAWAGGTGELFF. The rearrangement uses TRBV4-2 and TRBJ2-2; tentatively, D is TRBD2 (6 bases). Germline-derived CDR1 and CDR2 are LGHNA and YNFKEQ. V was shortened by 7 bases and J by 5 bases, with 17 bases between the two germline ends. The length of the CDR3 is 15 residues.